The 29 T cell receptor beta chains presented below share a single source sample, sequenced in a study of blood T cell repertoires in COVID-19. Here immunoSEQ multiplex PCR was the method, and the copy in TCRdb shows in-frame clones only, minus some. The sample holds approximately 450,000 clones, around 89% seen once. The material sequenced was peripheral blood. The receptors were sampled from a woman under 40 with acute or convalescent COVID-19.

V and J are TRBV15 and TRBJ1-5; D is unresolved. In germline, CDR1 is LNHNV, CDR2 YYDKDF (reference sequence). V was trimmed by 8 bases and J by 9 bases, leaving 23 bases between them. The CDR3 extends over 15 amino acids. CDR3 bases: TGTGCCACCTCTGGCGTGAGAAGAGAGGAACGGCCCCAGCATTTT. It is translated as CATSGVRREERPQHF.

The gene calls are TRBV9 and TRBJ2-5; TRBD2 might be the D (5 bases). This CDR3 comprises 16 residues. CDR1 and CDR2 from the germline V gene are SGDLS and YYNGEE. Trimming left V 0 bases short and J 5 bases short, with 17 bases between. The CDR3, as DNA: TGTGCCAGCAGCGTAGCTTCGCAGTTAGCGTCTGAGACCCAGTACTTC. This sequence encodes CASSVASQLASETQYF.

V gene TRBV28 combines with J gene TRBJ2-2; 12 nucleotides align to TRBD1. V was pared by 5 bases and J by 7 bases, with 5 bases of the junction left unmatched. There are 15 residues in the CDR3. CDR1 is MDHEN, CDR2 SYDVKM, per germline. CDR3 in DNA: TGTGCCAGCAGTACGGGACAGGGGGCGGGCGGGGAGCTGTTTTTT. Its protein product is CASSTGQGAGGELFF.

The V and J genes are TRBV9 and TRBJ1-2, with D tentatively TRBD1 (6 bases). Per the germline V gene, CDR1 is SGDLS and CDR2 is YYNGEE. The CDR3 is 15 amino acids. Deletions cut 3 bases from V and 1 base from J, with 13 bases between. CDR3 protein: CASSGTEAGNYGYTF. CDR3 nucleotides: TGTGCCAGCAGCGGGACAGAGGCTGGTAACTATGGCTACACCTTC.

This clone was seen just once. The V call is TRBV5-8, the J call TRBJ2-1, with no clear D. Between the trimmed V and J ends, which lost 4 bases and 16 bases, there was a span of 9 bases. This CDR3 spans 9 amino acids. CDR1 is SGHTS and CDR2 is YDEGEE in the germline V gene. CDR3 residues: CASSGLLFF. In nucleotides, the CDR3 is TGTGCCAGCAGCGGCCTGCTCTTCTTC. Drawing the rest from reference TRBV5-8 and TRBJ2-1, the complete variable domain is EAGVTQSPTHLIKTRGQQATLRCSPISGHTSVYWYQQALGLGLQFLLWYDEGEERNRGNFPPRFSGRQFPNYSSELNVNALELEDSALYLCASSGLLFFGPGTRLTVL.

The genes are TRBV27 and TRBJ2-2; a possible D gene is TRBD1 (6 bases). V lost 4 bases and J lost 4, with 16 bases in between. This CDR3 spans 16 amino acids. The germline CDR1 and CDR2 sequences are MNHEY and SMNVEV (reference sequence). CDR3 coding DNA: TGTGCCAGCAGTTCCGGGACACTCCGGGGCACCGGGGAGCTGTTTTTT. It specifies CASSSGTLRGTGELFF.

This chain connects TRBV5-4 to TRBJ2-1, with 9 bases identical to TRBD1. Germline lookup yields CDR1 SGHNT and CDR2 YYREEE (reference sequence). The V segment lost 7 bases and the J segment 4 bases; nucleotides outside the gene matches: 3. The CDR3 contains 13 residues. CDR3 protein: CASSGTGYNEQFF. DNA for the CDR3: TGTGCCAGCTCGGGGACAGGGTACAATGAGCAGTTCTTC.

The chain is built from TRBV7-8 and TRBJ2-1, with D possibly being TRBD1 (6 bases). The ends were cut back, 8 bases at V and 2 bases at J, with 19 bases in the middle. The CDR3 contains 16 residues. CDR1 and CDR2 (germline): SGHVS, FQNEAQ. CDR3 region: CASARGDRRTYNEQFF. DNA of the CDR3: TGTGCCAGCGCCAGGGGCGATAGGAGGACCTACAATGAGCAGTTCTTC.

CDR3 nucleotides: TGTGCCATCAGTGAGTCTCCAGGCCAAGATCAGCCCCAGCATTTT. Encoded protein: CAISESPGQDQPQHF. J is TRBJ1-5 and V is TRBV10-3; D remains ambiguous. The CDR3 is 15 residues long. Trimming left V 0 bases short and J 5 bases short, with 11 bases between. Per germline, CDR1 ENHRY and CDR2 SYGVKD.

Here the CDR3 DNA reads TGTGCCAGCAGCTTGGCTGTAGCGGGAGCAATCCAAGAGACCCAGTACTTC. Protein sequence: CASSLAVAGAIQETQYF. J is TRBJ2-5 and V is TRBV5-6; the match to TRBD2 covers 9 bases. The CDR3 runs 17 residues. V was clipped by 0 bases and J by 1 base; unmatched bases: 7. Germline V gene sequence: CDR1 SGHDT, CDR2 YYEEEE.

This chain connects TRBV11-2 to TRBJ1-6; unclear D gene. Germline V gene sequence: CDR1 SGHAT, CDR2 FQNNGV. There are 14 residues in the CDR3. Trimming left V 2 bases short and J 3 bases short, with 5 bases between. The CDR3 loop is CASSLHNYNSPLHF. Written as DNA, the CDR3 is TGTGCCAGCAGCTTACACAACTATAATTCACCCCTCCACTTT.

In nucleotides, the CDR3 is TGCGCCAGCAGCTGGGACAGGGGCTATAATTCACCCCTCCACTTT. Translating it yields CASSWDRGYNSPLHF. This sequence joins TRBV5-1 and TRBJ1-6, with 10 bases aligning to TRBD1. The V and J ends lost 3 bases and 3 bases, in that order; junction bases with no gene match: 0. The CDR3 loop spans 15 amino acids. CDR1 is SGHRS, CDR2 YFSETQ, per germline. Supplemented by reference TRBV5-1 and TRBJ1-6, the full variable domain reads KAGVTQTPRYLIKTRGQQVTLSCSPISGHRSVSWYQQTPGQGLQFLFEYFSETQRNKGNFPGRFSGRQFSNSRSEMNVSTLELGDSALYLCASSWDRGYNSPLHFGNGTRLTVT.

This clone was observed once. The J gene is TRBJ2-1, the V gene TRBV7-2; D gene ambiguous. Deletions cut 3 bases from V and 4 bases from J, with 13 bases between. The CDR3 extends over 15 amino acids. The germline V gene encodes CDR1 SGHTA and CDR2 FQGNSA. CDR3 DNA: TGTGCCAGCAGCTTCAGACGGAGCCAGTACAATGAGCAGTTCTTC. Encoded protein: CASSFRRSQYNEQFF.

CDR3: CASSLVLGEAGYTF. CDR3 coding DNA: TGCGCCAGCAGCTTGGTATTGGGGGAGGCTGGCTACACCTTC. The chain carries TRBV5-1 and TRBJ1-2; D may be TRBD1 (5 bases). The CDR3 runs to 14 residues. V was clipped by 0 bases and J by 7 bases, with 13 bases between them. Germline CDR1 reads SGHRS; CDR2 reads YFSETQ.

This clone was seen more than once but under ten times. This CDR3 reads CASSVAGGHTGELFF. The CDR3 DNA follows: TGTGCCAGCAGCGTAGCGGGGGGGCACACCGGGGAGCTGTTTTTT. This sequence joins TRBV9 and TRBJ2-2, with 8 bases aligning to TRBD2. V gave up 0 bases and J gave up 3 bases; unmatched junction bases: 1. Germline V gene lookup returns CDR1 SGDLS and CDR2 YYNGEE. This CDR3 has 15 residues.

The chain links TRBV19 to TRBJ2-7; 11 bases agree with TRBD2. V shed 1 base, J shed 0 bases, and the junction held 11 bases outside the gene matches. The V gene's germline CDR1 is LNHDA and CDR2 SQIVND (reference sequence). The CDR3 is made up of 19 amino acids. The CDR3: CASSIVVGTSGFSSYEQYF. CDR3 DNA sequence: TGTGCCAGTAGTATAGTCGTTGGGACTAGCGGATTTAGCTCCTACGAGCAGTACTTC.

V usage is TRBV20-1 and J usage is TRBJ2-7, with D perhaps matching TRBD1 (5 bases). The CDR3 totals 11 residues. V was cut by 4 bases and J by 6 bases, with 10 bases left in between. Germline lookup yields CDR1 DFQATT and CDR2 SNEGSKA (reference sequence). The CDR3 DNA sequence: TGCAGTGCTACCAGCAGGGCCGAGCAGTACTTC. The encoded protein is CSATSRAEQYF.

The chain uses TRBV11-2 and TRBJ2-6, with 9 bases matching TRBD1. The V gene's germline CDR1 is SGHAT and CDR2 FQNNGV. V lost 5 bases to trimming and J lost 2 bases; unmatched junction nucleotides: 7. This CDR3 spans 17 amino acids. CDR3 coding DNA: TGTGCCAGCAGCGACCGGGACAGGGTTGCTGGGGCCAACGTCCTGACTTTC. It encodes CASSDRDRVAGANVLTF.

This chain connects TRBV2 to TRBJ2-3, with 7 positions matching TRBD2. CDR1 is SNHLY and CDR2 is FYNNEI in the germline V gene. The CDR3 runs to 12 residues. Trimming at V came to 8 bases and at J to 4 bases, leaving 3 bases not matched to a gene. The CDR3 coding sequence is TGTGCCAGCCGACTAGCCGCAGATACGCAGTATTTT. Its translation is CASRLAADTQYF.

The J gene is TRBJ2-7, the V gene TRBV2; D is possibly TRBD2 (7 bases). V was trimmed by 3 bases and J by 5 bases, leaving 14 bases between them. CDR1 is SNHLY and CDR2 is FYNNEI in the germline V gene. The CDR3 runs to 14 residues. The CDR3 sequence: CASSEGGARDEQYF. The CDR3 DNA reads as TGTGCCAGCAGTGAGGGGGGGGCTAGGGACGAGCAGTACTTC.

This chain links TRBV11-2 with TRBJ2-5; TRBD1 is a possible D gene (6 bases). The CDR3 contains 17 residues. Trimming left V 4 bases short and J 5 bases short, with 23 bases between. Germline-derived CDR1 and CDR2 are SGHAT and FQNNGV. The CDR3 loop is CASSSRLGGSSGETQYF. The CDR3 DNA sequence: TGTGCCAGCAGCTCCAGGTTAGGGGGATCGAGTGGGGAGACCCAGTACTTC.

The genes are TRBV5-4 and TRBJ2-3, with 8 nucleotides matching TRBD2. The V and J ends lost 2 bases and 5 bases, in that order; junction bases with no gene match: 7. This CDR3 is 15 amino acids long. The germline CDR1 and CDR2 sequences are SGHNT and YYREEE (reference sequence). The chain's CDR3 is CASSFNGGAQDTQYF. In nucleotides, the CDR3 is TGTGCCAGCAGCTTTAACGGGGGGGCCCAAGATACGCAGTATTTT.

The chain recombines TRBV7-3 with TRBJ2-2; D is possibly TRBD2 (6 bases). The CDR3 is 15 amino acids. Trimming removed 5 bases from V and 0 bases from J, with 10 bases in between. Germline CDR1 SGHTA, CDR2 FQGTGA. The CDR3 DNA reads TGTGCCAGCAGCCCGGGACTGACGAACACCGGGGAGCTGTTTTTT. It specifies CASSPGLTNTGELFF. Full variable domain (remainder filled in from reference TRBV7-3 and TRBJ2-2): GAGVSQTPSNKVTEKGKYVELRCDPISGHTALYWYRQSLGQGPEFLIYFQGTGAADDSGLPNDRFFAVRPEGSVSTLKIQRTERGDSAVYLCASSPGLTNTGELFFGEGSRLTVL.

The CDR3, as DNA: TGTGCCAGCAGTTCGCGCACAGGGGCCAGCCGAGAGACCCAGTACTTC. Translation gives CASSSRTGASRETQYF. The chain is built from TRBV6-2 or TRBV6-3 and TRBJ2-5; the match to TRBD1 covers 7 bases. This CDR3 comprises 16 residues. Germline V lookup: CDR1 MNHEY, CDR2 SVGEGT. Unmatched junction bases numbered 12, after V lost 4 bases and J lost 4 bases.

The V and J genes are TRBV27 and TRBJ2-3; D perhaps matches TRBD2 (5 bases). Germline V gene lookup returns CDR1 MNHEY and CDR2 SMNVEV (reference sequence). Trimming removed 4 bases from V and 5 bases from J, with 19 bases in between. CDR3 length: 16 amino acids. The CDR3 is CASSYKSGPRVDTQYF. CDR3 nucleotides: TGTGCCAGCAGTTATAAAAGCGGCCCAAGAGTAGATACGCAGTATTTT.

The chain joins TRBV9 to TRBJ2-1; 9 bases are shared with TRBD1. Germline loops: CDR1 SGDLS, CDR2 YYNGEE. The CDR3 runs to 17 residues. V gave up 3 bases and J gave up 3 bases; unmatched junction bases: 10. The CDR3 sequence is CASSESAGTGNYNEQFF. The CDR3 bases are TGTGCCAGCAGCGAGTCCGCCGGGACAGGGAACTACAATGAGCAGTTCTTC.

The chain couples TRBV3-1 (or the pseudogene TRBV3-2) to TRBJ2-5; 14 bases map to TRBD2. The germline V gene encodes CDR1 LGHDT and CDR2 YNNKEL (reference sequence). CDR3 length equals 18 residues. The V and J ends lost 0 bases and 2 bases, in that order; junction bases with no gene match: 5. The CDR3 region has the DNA TGTGCCAGCAGCCAAGAACTGACTAGCGGGGGGGTTCAAGAGACCCAGTACTTC. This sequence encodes CASSQELTSGGVQETQYF.

The CDR3 DNA is TGTGCCAGCAGCTTGCGCAGTTCGAACACTGAAGCTTTCTTT. This translates into CASSLRSSNTEAFF. The chain has TRBV5-5 and TRBJ1-1; D uncertain. Between the trimmed V and J ends, which lost 1 base and 1 base, there was a span of 8 bases. The CDR3 totals 14 residues. Germline V gives CDR1 SGHKS, CDR2 YYEKEE (reference sequence).

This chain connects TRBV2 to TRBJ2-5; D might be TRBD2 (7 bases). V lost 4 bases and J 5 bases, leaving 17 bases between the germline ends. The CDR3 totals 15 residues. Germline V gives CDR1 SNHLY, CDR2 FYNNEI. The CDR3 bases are TGTGCCAGCAGTGGGACTAGGGGGGGGAGGGAGACCCAGTACTTC. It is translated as CASSGTRGGRETQYF. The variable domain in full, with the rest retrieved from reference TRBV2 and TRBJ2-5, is EPEVTQTPSHQVTQMGQEVILRCVPISNHLYFYWYRQILGQKVEFLVSFYNNEISEKSEIFDDQFSVERPDGSNFTLKIRSTKLEDSAMYFCASSGTRGGRETQYFGPGTRLLVL.